This is a list of T cell receptor beta chains from one sample in a study of shared clonotypes between healthy human individuals. Assay used: immunoSEQ multiplex PCR; TCRdb lists only in-frame clones, some missing. The repertoire holds some 490,000 clones, with around 85% as singletons. The specimen was PBMCs. The source is a woman aged 40 to 55 in good health. Some clones in this sample may be carry-over from other donors' samples. CDR3s include the opening cysteine and the closing phenylalanine or tryptophan. D genes are given only for firm matches. Size is stated for part of the rows, as once, few or many counts, or as a class when the clone is expanded.

>NA|TRBV28|NA|TRBJ1-2
CASKGNSYGYTF
TGTGCCAGCAAGGGGAACAGCTATGGCTACACCTTC
>NA|TRBV5-4|TRBD1|TRBJ2-7
CASSRTGGSGEQYF
TGTGCCAGCAGCCGGACAGGGGGCTCCGGCGAGCAGTACTTC
>NA|TRBV6-5|NA|TRBJ2-7
CASRQAGSGEQYF
TGTGCCAGCAGACAAGCAGGGTCTGGTGAGCAGTACTTC
>few|TRBV28|TRBD1|TRBJ1-4
CASSGDRGENRGKLFF
TGTGCCAGCAGTGGGGACAGGGGGGAAAACAGAGGAAAACTGTTTTTT
>NA|TRBV15|NA|TRBJ1-5
CATSREQVGSNQPQHF
TGTGCCACCAGCAGAGAACAGGTGGGAAGCAATCAGCCCCAGCATTTT
>NA|TRBV7-9|NA|TRBJ1-4
CASSVPGSEKLFF
TGTGCCAGCAGCGTCCCAGGGTCGGAAAAACTGTTTTTT
>NA|TRBV28|NA|TRBJ2-7
CASSLWGKPYEQYF
TGTGCCAGCAGTTTATGGGGCAAACCCTACGAGCAGTACTTC
>NA|TRBV30|NA|TRBJ2-4
CAWSLRGSKNIQYF
TGTGCCTGGAGTCTTCGGGGATCCAAAAACATTCAGTACTTC
>NA|TRBV6-1|NA|TRBJ1-5
CASSEWEDQPQHF
TGTGCCAGCAGTGAATGGGAAGATCAGCCCCAGCATTTT
>NA|TRBV11-1|NA|TRBJ2-7
CASSSRVNYEQYF
TGTGCCAGCAGCTCCCGGGTGAACTACGAGCAGTACTTC
>NA|TRBV4-1|NA|TRBJ1-2
CASSQPSLRDTPNYGYTF
TGCGCCAGCAGCCAACCCTCCCTCCGGGACACCCCTAACTATGGCTACACCTTC
>NA|TRBV27|TRBD2|TRBJ2-5
CASSFPWTSGRPRETQYF
TGTGCCAGCAGTTTCCCCTGGACTAGCGGGAGGCCCAGGGAGACCCAGTACTTC
>NA|TRBV5-4|NA|TRBJ1-2
CASSFRGTNYGYTF
TGTGCCAGCAGCTTCAGAGGAACTAACTATGGCTACACCTTC
>once|TRBV4-3|NA|TRBJ2-2
CASSVRVGPAAGELFF
TGCGCCAGCAGCGTCCGGGTCGGTCCCGCCGCCGGGGAGCTGTTTTTT
>NA|TRBV29-1|NA|TRBJ1-3
CSVVEVEGNTIYF
TGCAGCGTTGTGGAGGTAGAAGGAAACACCATATATTTT
>once|TRBV6-6|TRBD1|TRBJ2-2
CASRPGQALTGELFF
TGTGCCAGCAGACCCGGACAGGCCCTTACCGGGGAGCTGTTTTTT
>NA|TRBV7-3|NA|TRBJ1-2
CASSLAPNYGYTF
TGTGCCAGCAGCCTCGCTCCTAACTATGGCTACACCTTC
>few|TRBV11-3|NA|TRBJ2-3
CASSLGGGTGDTQYF
TGTGCCAGCAGCTTAGGGGGCGGGACGGGAGATACGCAGTATTTT
>NA|TRBV14|TRBD2|TRBJ2-5
CASSQATSGVEETQYF
TGTGCCAGCAGCCAAGCTACTAGCGGGGTTGAAGAGACCCAGTACTTC
>NA|TRBV18|TRBD2|TRBJ2-1
CASSPQVGRAGNEQFF
TGTGCCAGCTCACCACAAGTCGGGAGGGCGGGCAATGAGCAGTTCTTC
>NA|TRBV15|NA|TRBJ1-2
CATSRDWYGYTF
TGTGCCACCAGCAGAGATTGGTATGGCTACACCTTC
>many|TRBV5-6|TRBD1|TRBJ1-1
CASSFVDRGRNTEAFF
TGTGCCAGCAGCTTTGTGGACAGGGGTAGGAACACTGAAGCTTTCTTT
>NA|TRBV5-1|NA|TRBJ2-5
CASSLGGPGGETQYF
TGCGCCAGCAGCTTGGGAGGACCAGGGGGGGAGACCCAGTACTTC
>few|TRBV28|TRBD2|TRBJ2-1
CASSWAGGRNEQFF
TGTGCCAGCAGTTGGGCGGGAGGGCGTAATGAGCAGTTCTTC
>once|TRBV27|TRBD1|TRBJ1-2
CASSSTIQGGDWTF
TGTGCCAGCAGTTCCACCATACAGGGGGGGGATTGGACCTTC
>NA|TRBV12-5|NA|TRBJ2-1
CASGTGMGNEQFF
TGTGCTAGTGGTACGGGGATGGGCAATGAGCAGTTCTTC
>NA|TRBV5-6|TRBD1|TRBJ2-7
CASSLDRTGSPYEQYF
TGTGCCAGCAGCTTGGACCGGACAGGGTCACCCTACGAGCAGTACTTC
>NA|TRBV9|NA|TRBJ1-3
CASSGSGASGNTIYF
TGTGCCAGCAGCGGCTCTGGGGCCTCTGGAAACACCATATATTTT
>NA|TRBV6-6|NA|TRBJ2-1
CASSYSFGVEQFF
TGTGCCAGCAGTTACTCTTTTGGGGTTGAGCAGTTCTTC
>many|TRBV7-3|TRBD2|TRBJ2-3
CASSPRLASIDTQYF
TGTGCCAGCAGCCCTAGACTAGCTTCGATAGATACGCAGTATTTT
>few|TRBV5-1|TRBD2|TRBJ2-2
CASTSGISATGELFF
TGCGCCAGTACTAGCGGGATCAGCGCCACCGGGGAGCTGTTTTTT
>NA|TRBV27|NA|TRBJ2-1
CASSFIGLSGSEQFF
TGTGCCAGCAGTTTTATCGGGCTGTCCGGATCTGAGCAGTTCTTC
>NA|TRBV21-1|NA|TRBJ2-5
CASSKESGQGRETQYF
TGTGCCAGCAGCAAAGAGAGTGGACAGGGAAGAGAGACCCAGTACTTC
>NA|TRBV13|TRBD1|TRBJ2-1
CASSHRQGNEQFF
TGTGCCAGCAGCCATCGACAGGGCAATGAGCAGTTCTTC
>few|TRBV10-3|NA|TRBJ1-1
CAISESGGIPEAFF
TGTGCCATCAGTGAGTCTGGGGGGATTCCTGAAGCTTTCTTT
>few|TRBV5-6|NA|TRBJ1-1
CASSGTTGGNTEAFF
TGTGCCAGCAGCGGAACGACAGGCGGGAACACTGAAGCTTTCTTT
>NA|TRBV18|NA|TRBJ1-4
CASSRKQDEKLFF
TGTGCCAGCTCAAGGAAACAGGATGAAAAACTGTTTTTT
>once|TRBV9|TRBD2|TRBJ2-3
CASSVSPMAGAGDTQYF
TGTGCCAGCAGCGTAAGCCCCATGGCGGGAGCAGGGGATACGCAGTATTTT
>NA|TRBV7-9|NA|TRBJ2-7
CASSPLGPYEQYF
TGTGCCAGCAGCCCCCTGGGGCCCTACGAGCAGTACTTC
>once|TRBV30|NA|TRBJ2-7
CAWMMSYEQYF
TGTGCCTGGATGATGTCCTACGAGCAGTACTTC
>NA|TRBV19|NA|TRBJ2-5
CASGRETQYF
TGTGCCAGCGGGCGGGAGACCCAGTACTTC
>NA|TRBV5-1|TRBD2|TRBJ2-2
CASSPLWASGGVNTGELFF
TGCGCCAGCAGCCCGCTTTGGGCTAGCGGGGGGGTGAACACCGGGGAGCTGTTTTTT
>NA|TRBV5-4|TRBD1|TRBJ2-7
CASSLGGGTGTYEQYF
TGTGCCAGCAGCTTGGGAGGGGGCACAGGCACCTACGAGCAGTACTTC
>NA|TRBV4-1|NA|TRBJ2-1
CASSQVYQDEQFF
TGCGCCAGCAGCCAAGTTTACCAGGATGAGCAGTTCTTC
>NA|TRBV2|NA|TRBJ2-2
CASSTRNTGELFF
TGTGCCAGCAGTACAAGGAACACCGGGGAGCTGTTTTTT
>once|TRBV19|TRBD2|TRBJ2-1
CASSSGRLADNEQFF
TGTGCCAGTAGTTCCGGAAGACTAGCGGACAATGAGCAGTTCTTC
>NA|TRBV11-2|NA|TRBJ2-3
CASSLGAATDTQYF
TGTGCCAGCAGCTTGGGGGCGGCCACAGATACGCAGTATTTT
>NA|TRBV2|TRBD1|TRBJ1-5
CASSLGQGGSGPQHF
TGTGCCAGCAGTCTCGGACAGGGGGGGTCTGGGCCCCAGCATTTT
>NA|TRBV7-9|NA|TRBJ2-5
CASSPTASGETQYF
TGTGCCAGCAGCCCGACAGCCTCGGGGGAGACCCAGTACTTC
>NA|TRBV5-6|NA|TRBJ2-5
CASSPSLQRYQETQYF
TGTGCCAGCAGCCCCTCCCTGCAGAGGTACCAAGAGACCCAGTACTTC
>NA|TRBV30|NA|TRBJ2-1
CAWSVYEQFF
TGTGCCTGGAGTGTTTATGAGCAGTTCTTC
>NA|TRBV28|NA|TRBJ1-1
CAISGFYTEAFF
TGTGCCATATCAGGGTTTTACACTGAAGCTTTCTTT
>NA|TRBV10-3|NA|TRBJ2-2
CAISESVVPETGELFF
TGTGCCATCAGTGAGTCAGTGGTCCCGGAAACCGGGGAGCTGTTTTTT
>once|TRBV4-3|TRBD2|TRBJ2-1
CASSQGGTSGNEQFF
TGCGCCAGCAGCCAAGGCGGGACTAGCGGAAATGAGCAGTTCTTC
>few|TRBV28|NA|TRBJ2-2
CASSIRRGSGELFF
TGTGCCAGCAGTATCCGGAGGGGATCCGGGGAGCTGTTTTTT
>many|TRBV27|NA|TRBJ2-3
CASSGLVADTQYF
TGTGCCAGTAGCGGTCTGGTGGCGGATACGCAGTATTTT